Each of the 22 T cell receptor beta chains below was sequenced from the same sample in a study of regulatory T cells in long-lasting Graves disease. Time point denoted: newly diagnosed GD, antithyroid drugs for less than 3 months. Extracted RNA from PBMCs served as the source of the TCR library. Through Arm-PCR of CDR3 regions and iRepertoire HTBI primers, TCR beta libraries were built. TCRdb redid the calling of the multiplex PCR reads with MiXCR, one entry per CDR3 protein. The sample lists 620,000 or so distinct CDR3 sequences, less than 20% seen once, with about 17% in the top ten. The same specimen was also included in a second study, on T cells in Graves' hyperthyroidism and ophthalmopathy.

This specimen was peripheral blood mononuclear cells (PBMCs), taken at new diagnosis, from a patient treated with antithyroid drugs. Receptors originate from a woman aged 25 to 39 with Graves disease.

Of note for this clonotype: A much more abundant neighbour one base away suggests this may be a read error. The CDR3 coding sequence is TGCAGTGCTAGCCACGGCTATGGCTACACCTTC. Its translation is CSASHGYGYTF. The chain employs TRBV20-1 and TRBJ1-2, with no clear D. CDR1 DFQATT and CDR2 SNEGSKA come from the germline V gene (reference sequence). CDR3 length: 11 amino acids. V lost 3 bases, J lost 4 bases, and 6 bases lay in between.

V and J are TRBV5-6 and TRBJ2-2; TRBD2 matches at 8 bases. Trimming took 4 bases from V and 10 from J; bases not matched to a gene: 15. The CDR3 has 16 residues. Germline V gene lookup returns CDR1 SGHDT and CDR2 YYEEEE. The DNA of the CDR3 is TGTGCCAGCAGCGCACGCACCGGACTAGCTGGGACGGAGCTGTTTTTT. It codes for CASSARTGLAGTELFF.

This clonotype was seen at least ten times. V gene TRBV2 combines with J gene TRBJ1-1, with a tentative D call TRBD1 (5 bases). This CDR3 spans 13 amino acids. Germline V lookup: CDR1 SNHLY, CDR2 FYNNEI. V was cut by 4 bases and J by 5 bases, with 11 bases left in between. The CDR3 DNA reads as TGTGCCAGCAGTGGGGCAGGGCGGACTGAAGCTTTCTTT. Its protein product is CASSGAGRTEAFF.

This chain joins TRBV28 and TRBJ2-1; D is tentatively TRBD1 or TRBD2 (7 bases each). Germline lookup yields CDR1 MDHEN and CDR2 SYDVKM. V was cut by 6 bases and J by 7 bases, with 19 bases left in between. This CDR3 is 15 amino acids long. CDR3 in DNA: TGTGCCAGCAGCCTACAGGGGAGCGGGACTAATGAGCAGTTCTTC. Translating it yields CASSLQGSGTNEQFF.

This clonotype has a count of ten or more. The V and J genes are TRBV7-3 and TRBJ2-1, with 10 positions matching TRBD1. The CDR3 is 15 residues long. With 2 bases clipped from V and 7 bases from J, the junction kept 5 bases outside the gene matches. Germline CDR1 and CDR2: SGHTA and FQGTGA. CDR3 sequence (DNA): TGTGCCAGCAGCTTAGGGGGGACAGGGGCAAATGAGCAGTTCTTC. Its protein product is CASSLGGTGANEQFF.

A word on this clonotype: This may arise from a read error, as a much more abundant clone is one base away. V is TRBV3-1 and J is TRBJ2-1; 7 nucleotides match TRBD2. Trimming at V came to 8 bases and at J to 8 bases, leaving 15 bases not matched to a gene. CDR3 length: 15 amino acids. Looked up from germline, CDR1 is LGHDT and CDR2 is YNNKEL (reference sequence). CDR3 coding DNA: TGTGCCAGCGGCCTACGGGTTGGCGGGAGTGATGAGCAGTTCTTC. This sequence encodes CASGLRVGGSDEQFF.

In this sample, this clonotype turned up many times. Here the CDR3 reads CASSLAPGSQPQHF. DNA for the CDR3: TGTGCCAGCAGCTTAGCGCCAGGGAGTCAGCCCCAGCATTTT. The rearrangement links TRBV7-6 to TRBJ1-5; possibly TRBD1 for D (5 bases). The CDR3 has 14 amino acids. Trimming cost V 0 bases and J 6 bases, with 9 bases left between them. Germline CDR1 and CDR2: SGHVS and FNYEAQ. The whole variable domain, remainder taken from reference TRBV7-6 and TRBJ1-5, is GAGVSQSPRYKVTKRGQDVALRCDPISGHVSLYWYRQALGQGPEFLTYFNYEAQQDKSGLPNDRFSAERPEGSISTLTIQRTEQRDSAMYRCASSLAPGSQPQHFGDGTRLSIL.

This clonotype was detected ten times or more. The CDR3 region has the DNA TGCAGTGCTAGTCTCGCAGGGTTCGATTTTGCTCCTCAGGGCTACACCTTC. This sequence encodes CSASLAGFDFAPQGYTF. J is TRBJ1-2 and V is TRBV20-1, with D possibly being TRBD1 (5 bases). This CDR3 has 17 amino acids. Germline V lookup: CDR1 DFQATT, CDR2 SNEGSKA (reference sequence). With 3 bases removed from V and 8 bases from J, the gap between germline ends came to 28 bases.

This clonotype has ten or more counts. V and J are TRBV10-1 and TRBJ1-5; D is unresolved. From germline, CDR1 is WNHNN and CDR2 SYGVQD (reference sequence). The CDR3 runs 16 residues. Between the trimmed V and J ends, which lost 5 bases and 2 bases, there was a span of 16 bases. CDR3 amino acids: CASSLAGWRGNQPQHF. The CDR3 DNA follows: TGCGCCAGCAGTCTGGCGGGGTGGCGAGGCAATCAGCCCCAGCATTTT.

This clonotype was seen repeatedly, ten times or more. The V call is TRBV7-9, the J call TRBJ2-3; D call uncertain. The CDR3 length is 16 residues. Trimming pared 5 bases from V and 2 bases from J, leaving 17 bases between. Germline lookup yields CDR1 SEHNR and CDR2 FQNEAQ (reference sequence). CDR3 amino acids: CASSQGRTMDTDTQYF. The CDR3 DNA reads TGTGCCAGCAGCCAAGGGCGGACCATGGACACAGATACGCAGTATTTT.

This clonotype was observed a few times. The CDR3 DNA reads as TGTGCCAGCAGCCGGCCAACTAGGACAGATACGCAGTATTTT. Translating it yields CASSRPTRTDTQYF. The gene calls are TRBV6-2 or TRBV6-3 and TRBJ2-3, with D possibly matching TRBD2 (5 bases). Trimming left V 6 bases short and J 3 bases short, with 13 bases between. Germline CDR1 and CDR2: MNHEY and SVGEGT. The CDR3 consists of 14 residues.

This clonotype was observed many times. V usage is TRBV28 and J usage is TRBJ2-1; TRBD1 agrees at 10 bases. There are 13 residues in the CDR3. V dropped 6 bases and J dropped 8; count of bases not matched to a gene: 4. Germline CDR1 is MDHEN and CDR2 is SYDVKM. The CDR3 loop reads CASRRTGGDEQFF. In DNA, the CDR3 is TGTGCCAGCAGACGGACAGGGGGGGATGAGCAGTTCTTC. Full variable domain (missing parts from reference TRBV28 and TRBJ2-1): DVKVTQSSRYLVKRTGEKVFLECVQDMDHENMFWYRQDPGLGLRLIYFSYDVKMKEKGDIPEGYSVSREKKERFSLILESASTNQTSMYLCASRRTGGDEQFFGPGTRLTVL.

This clonotype has ten or more counts. V and J are TRBV3-1 and TRBJ1-2, with 8 bases identical to TRBD1. CDR3 length equals 14 residues. From germline, CDR1 is LGHDT and CDR2 YNNKEL (reference sequence). The ends lost 5 bases at V and 2 bases at J; junction bases unmatched: 4. CDR3 amino acids: CASSGQGMNYGYTF. DNA of the CDR3: TGTGCCAGCAGCGGACAGGGAATGAACTATGGCTACACCTTC.

The V gene is TRBV9, the J gene TRBJ2-5; D is undetermined. The germline V gene has CDR1 SGDLS and CDR2 YYNGEE. The CDR3 extends over 16 amino acids. V shed 0 bases and J shed 2 bases, with 14 bases lying between them. DNA of the CDR3: TGTGCCAGCAGCGTAGGGGCAGTTAAGCAGCAAGAGACCCAGTACTTC. This sequence encodes CASSVGAVKQQETQYF.

This clonotype was seen more than once but under ten times. This chain joins TRBV10-3 and TRBJ2-2, with D unclear. This CDR3 comprises 15 residues. V was pared by 0 bases and J by 1 base, with 6 bases between. The germline V gene has CDR1 ENHRY and CDR2 SYGVKD. This CDR3 is CAISESAVNTGELFF. For the CDR3, the DNA is TGTGCCATCAGTGAGTCGGCGGTGAACACCGGGGAGCTGTTTTTT.

This clonotype was recorded at least ten times. V and J are TRBV6-2 or TRBV6-3 and TRBJ1-4, with D unclear. Trimming removed 7 bases from V and 7 bases from J, with 10 bases in between. Germline CDR1 reads MNHEY; CDR2 reads SVGEGT. The CDR3 has 12 residues. The CDR3 sequence is CASIETGEKLFF. The DNA for the CDR3 is TGTGCCAGCATCGAGACGGGTGAAAAACTGTTTTTT.

This clonotype occurred a few times. Given the absence of the conserved phenylalanine or tryptophan at the CDR3 end, a read error is likely. The DNA is left out, because the CDR3 cannot be placed on it with certainty; the CDR3 is given as TCRdb lists it. CDR3 sequence reads: CASSFAGT. The chain carries TRBV11-1 and TRBJ2-7; no DNA check was done on the table's D call, TRBD1. Looked up from germline, CDR1 is SGHAT and CDR2 is FQDESV (reference sequence). The CDR3 length equals 8 residues, ends included.

The chain couples TRBV9 to TRBJ2-1, with 13 nucleotides matching TRBD2. V lost 4 bases, J lost 9 bases, and 13 bases stayed unmatched. The CDR3 extends over 17 amino acids. CDR1 is SGDLS, CDR2 YYNGEE, per germline. The CDR3 loop reads CASSSGLAGNLIGEQFF. CDR3 nucleotides: TGTGCCAGCAGCTCGGGACTAGCGGGAAATCTAATCGGTGAGCAGTTCTTC. The whole variable domain, remainder taken from reference TRBV9 and TRBJ2-1, is DSGVTQTPKHLITATGQRVTLRCSPRSGDLSVYWYQQSLDQGLQFLIQYYNGEERAKGNILERFSAQQFPDLHSELNLSSLELGDSALYFCASSSGLAGNLIGEQFFGPGTRLTVL.

This rearrangement joins TRBV20-1 to TRBJ2-1; unclear D gene. Germline V CDR1 and CDR2: DFQATT, SNEGSKA (reference sequence). Trimming removed 4 bases at V and 4 bases at J, with 11 bases between. There are 13 residues in the CDR3. The CDR3 DNA sequence: TGCAGTGCTACCCCATGGGTTTACAATGAGCAGTTCTTC. Its translation: CSATPWVYNEQFF.

The rearrangement joins TRBV29-1 to TRBJ2-5, with 10 bases lining up with TRBD1. Germline assignment: CDR1 SQVTM and CDR2 ANQGSEA. The trim removed 6 bases at V and 7 bases at J, leaving 5 bases unmatched. The CDR3 is made up of 12 amino acids. The CDR3 DNA sequence: TGCAGCGTACTGACAGGGGGCTGGACCCAGTACTTC. Its protein is CSVLTGGWTQYF. The full variable domain, with the rest looked up from reference TRBV29-1 and TRBJ2-5, is SAVISQKPSRDICQRGTSLTIQCQVDSQVTMMFWYRQQPGQSLTLIATANQGSEATYESGFVIDKFPISRPNLTFSTLTVSNMSPEDSSIYLCSVLTGGWTQYFGPGTRLLVL.

A word on this clonotype: A much more abundant neighbour one base away suggests this may be a read error. V and J are TRBV28 and TRBJ2-1; tentatively, D is TRBD1 (6 bases). Germline CDR1 and CDR2: MDHEN and SYDVKM. This CDR3 spans 15 amino acids. CDR3 region: CASSRAQGSYNEQLF. The DNA of the CDR3 is TGTGCCAGCAGTAGAGCGCAGGGGTCCTACAATGAGCAGCTCTTC.

The rearrangement uses TRBV5-1 and TRBJ2-3; tentatively, D is TRBD2 (6 bases). The germline V gene has CDR1 SGHRS and CDR2 YFSETQ. CDR3 size: 14 residues. The V end lost 2 bases, the J end lost 6 bases, and 13 bases lay between the germline ends. DNA for the CDR3: TGCGCCAGCAGCTTTTCCAGGGCGGGGGATACGCAGTATTTT. Translation gives CASSFSRAGDTQYF.